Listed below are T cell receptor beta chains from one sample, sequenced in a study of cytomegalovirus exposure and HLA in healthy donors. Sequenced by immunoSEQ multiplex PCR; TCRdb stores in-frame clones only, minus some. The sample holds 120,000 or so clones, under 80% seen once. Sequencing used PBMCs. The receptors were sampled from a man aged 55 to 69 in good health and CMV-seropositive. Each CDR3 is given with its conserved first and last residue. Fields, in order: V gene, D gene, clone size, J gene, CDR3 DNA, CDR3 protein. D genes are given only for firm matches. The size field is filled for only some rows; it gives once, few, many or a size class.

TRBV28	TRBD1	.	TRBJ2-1	TGTGCCAGCAGTTTATGGGAGATAGGGGGCTTGTACAATGAGCAGTTCTTC	CASSLWEIGGLYNEQFF
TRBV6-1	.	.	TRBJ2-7	TGTGCCAGCAGTGTCTTTGGCAGCTCCTACGAGCAGTACTTC	CASSVFGSSYEQYF
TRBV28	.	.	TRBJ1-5	TGTGCCAGCAGCATAACAGGATCGTATCAGCCCCAGCATTTT	CASSITGSYQPQHF
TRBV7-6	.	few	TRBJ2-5	TGTGCCAGCAGCTATGGGCCGATTGAGACCCAGTACTTC	CASSYGPIETQYF
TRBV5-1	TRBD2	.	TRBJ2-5	TGCGCCAGCCGCCCCCTGGGGGGGAAAGAGACCCAGTACTTC	CASRPLGGKETQYF
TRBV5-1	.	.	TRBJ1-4	TGCGCCAGCAGCCCCCGGGGGGCAACTAATGAAAAACTGTTTTTT	CASSPRGATNEKLFF
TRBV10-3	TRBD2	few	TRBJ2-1	TGTGCCATCAGTGAGCAACTAGCGGGAGGGTCCTACAATGAGCAGTTCTTC	CAISEQLAGGSYNEQFF
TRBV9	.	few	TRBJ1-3	TGTGCCAGCAGCGACTCTATAGACACCATATATTTT	CASSDSIDTIYF
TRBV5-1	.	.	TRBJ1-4	TGCGCCAGCAGTGAGGGGGCAACTAATGAAAAACTGTTTTTT	CASSEGATNEKLFF
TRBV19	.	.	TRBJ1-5	TGTGCCAGTAGTTCCCAGGGAGGCCATCAGCCCCAGCATTTT	CASSSQGGHQPQHF
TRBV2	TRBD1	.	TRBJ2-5	TGTGCCAGCAGAGCTTTAACAGGACAGGGAAAGACCCAGTACTTC	CASRALTGQGKTQYF
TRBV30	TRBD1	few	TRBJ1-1	TGTGCCTGGAGTGTCAGGGGGCTGTTGAACACTGAAGCTTTCTTT	CAWSVRGLLNTEAFF
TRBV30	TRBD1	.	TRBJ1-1	TGTGCCTGGAGCGACCTCACAGGGGGCGTCTACACTGAAGCTTTCTTT	CAWSDLTGGVYTEAFF
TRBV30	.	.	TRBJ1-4	TGTGCCTGGGCCAGGGTTGAAAAACTGTTTTTT	CAWARVEKLFF
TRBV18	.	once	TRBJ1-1	TGTGCCACTTCAGGGTGGAGGGCGGGCACTGAAGCTTTCTTT	CATSGWRAGTEAFF
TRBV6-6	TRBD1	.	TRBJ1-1	TGTGCCAGCAGGTTACAGGGGGCGGACACTGAAGCTTTCTTT	CASRLQGADTEAFF
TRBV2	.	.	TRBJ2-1	TGTGCCAGCAGTGTGGCCAGGTACGATGAGCAGTTCTTC	CASSVARYDEQFF
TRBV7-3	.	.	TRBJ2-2	TGTGCCAGCAGCTTAACCGGGACACCCGGGGAGCTGTTTTTT	CASSLTGTPGELFF
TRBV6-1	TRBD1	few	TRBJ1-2	TGTGCCAGCAGTTCCTGGACAGGGGGCAACTATGGCTACACCTTC	CASSSWTGGNYGYTF
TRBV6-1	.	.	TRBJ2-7	TGTGCCAGCAGTGACAGGGAATCCTACGAGCAGTACTTC	CASSDRESYEQYF
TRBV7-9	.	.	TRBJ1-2	TGTGCCAGCAGCTTAAACCCCCTGGCGGACTATGGCTACACCTTC	CASSLNPLADYGYTF
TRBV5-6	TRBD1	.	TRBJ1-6	TGTGCCAGCAGAATTACAGGGGCAAGCTCCTATAATTCACCCCTCCACTTT	CASRITGASSYNSPLHF
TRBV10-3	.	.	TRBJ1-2	TGTGCCATCAACCCCGGGAGTACGCACAACTATGGCTACACCTTC	CAINPGSTHNYGYTF
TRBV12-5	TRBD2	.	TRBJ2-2	TGTGCTAGTTATAGCGGGAGTACCGGGGAGCTGTTTTTT	CASYSGSTGELFF
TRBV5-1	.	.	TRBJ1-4	TGCGCCAGCAGCTTGGACAGGCCCTTTGAGATGGTGTTTTTT	CASSLDRPFEMVFF
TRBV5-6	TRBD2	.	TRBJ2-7	TGTGCCAGCAGCTTGAGGTCTAGCGGGGGGGCGCCCGAGCAGTACTTC	CASSLRSSGGAPEQYF
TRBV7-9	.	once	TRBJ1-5	TGTGCCAGCAGCTCTGTCGACGGGATAGAGCCCCAGCATTTT	CASSSVDGIEPQHF
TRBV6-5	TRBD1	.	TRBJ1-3	TGTGCCAGCAGTTACGGACAGGTTCTCTCTGGAAACACCATATATTTT	CASSYGQVLSGNTIYF
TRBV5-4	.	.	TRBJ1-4	TGTGCCAGCAGCCACCAAACCCAAGCCAACAATGAAAAACTGTTTTTT	CASSHQTQANNEKLFF
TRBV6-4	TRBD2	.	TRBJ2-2	TGTGCCAGCAGTGCCGGCGGGGGGCCCACCGGGGAGCTGTTTTTT	CASSAGGGPTGELFF
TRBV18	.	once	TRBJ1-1	TGTGCCAGCTTCAAGACAGCGGGGGAAGCTTTCTTT	CASFKTAGEAFF
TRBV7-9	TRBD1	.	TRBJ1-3	TGTGCCAGCAGCCCGAGAGGCGACAGGGGGAATGGAAACACCATATATTTT	CASSPRGDRGNGNTIYF
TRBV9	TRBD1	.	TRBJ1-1	TGTGCCAGCAGCGATGCTACGACAGGGGGCACTGAAGCTTTCTTT	CASSDATTGGTEAFF
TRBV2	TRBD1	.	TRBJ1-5	TGTGCCAGCAGTGGGACAGGGGAGAGTCAGCCCCAGCATTTT	CASSGTGESQPQHF
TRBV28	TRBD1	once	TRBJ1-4	TGTGCCAGCAGTAGGGGACAGGGGGGTGAAAAACTGTTTTTT	CASSRGQGGEKLFF
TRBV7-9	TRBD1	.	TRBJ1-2	TGTGCCAGCAGCCCCGGACAGGGCTTATATGGCTACACCTTC	CASSPGQGLYGYTF
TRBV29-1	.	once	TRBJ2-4	TGCAGCGTTGTAGGACTTTCAAGGGACATTCAGTACTTC	CSVVGLSRDIQYF
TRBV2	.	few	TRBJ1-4	TGTGCCAGCAGAAGGGGGTCCGATGAAAAACTGTTTTTT	CASRRGSDEKLFF
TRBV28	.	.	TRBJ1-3	TGTGCCAGCAGTCAAGCCGCAGGGGACAATTCTGGAAACACCATATATTTT	CASSQAAGDNSGNTIYF
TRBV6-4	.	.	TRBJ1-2	TGTGCCAGCAGTGACACGCCTACAGGGAACTATGGCTACACCTTC	CASSDTPTGNYGYTF
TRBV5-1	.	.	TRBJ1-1	TGCGCCAGCAGCTGGGACTCAGTATCGACTGAAGCTTTCTTT	CASSWDSVSTEAFF